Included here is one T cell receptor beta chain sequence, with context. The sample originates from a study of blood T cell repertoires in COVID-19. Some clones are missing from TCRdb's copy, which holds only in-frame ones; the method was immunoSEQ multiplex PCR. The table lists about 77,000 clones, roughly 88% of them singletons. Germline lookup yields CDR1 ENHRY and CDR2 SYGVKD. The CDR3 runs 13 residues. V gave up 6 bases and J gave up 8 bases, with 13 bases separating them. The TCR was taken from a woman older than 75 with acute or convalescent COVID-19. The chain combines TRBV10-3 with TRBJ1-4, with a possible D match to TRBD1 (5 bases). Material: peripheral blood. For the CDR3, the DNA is TGTGCCATCAGATCCGGGACTGTGGAAAAACTGTTTTTT. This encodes CAIRSGTVEKLFF.